This is a list of T cell receptor beta chains from one sample in a study of T cell responses to AZD1222 COVID-19 vaccine. Repertoires were generated with immunoSEQ multiplex PCR, while TCRdb's copy carries only in-frame clones and drops some. The table lists under 200,000 clones, 75% to 95% of them singletons. The sample was peripheral blood, taken on day 0 of AZD1222 vaccination. The receptor source for this set is an adult in good health. The CDR3 runs from the conserved cysteine through the conserved F or W. Each record gives: V gene, J gene, D gene, clone size, CDR3 DNA, CDR3 protein. A D gene is named only where the DNA matches it firmly. Expanded clones get a size class; other rows say once, few or many, or leave the size out.

>TRBV5-1|TRBJ1-5|TRBD1|few
TGCGCCAGCAGCCAGGGGGGAAGTGGCAATCAGCCCCAGCATTTT
CASSQGGSGNQPQHF
>TRBV27|TRBJ1-6|NA|NA
TGTGCCAGCAGTTTAGGGGGGTTGAGTTCACCCCTCCACTTT
CASSLGGLSSPLHF
>TRBV7-9|TRBJ2-1|TRBD2|few
TGTGCCAGCATTCCAAGACTAGCGGTTAACAATGAGCAGTTCTTC
CASIPRLAVNNEQFF
>TRBV3-1/TRBV3-2|TRBJ1-1|NA|once
TGTGCCAGCAGCCAACAAGGGATCATTGAAGCTTTCTTT
CASSQQGIIEAFF
>TRBV5-1|TRBJ2-1|TRBD2|few
TGCGCCAGCAGCTTTCAACGGGGACTAGCGGGGGTAGGCAATGAGCAGTTCTTC
CASSFQRGLAGVGNEQFF
>TRBV28|TRBJ1-1|TRBD1|NA
TGTGCCAGCAGTCCCTGGGAGGGGGCGAGGAACACTGAAGCTTTCTTT
CASSPWEGARNTEAFF
>TRBV5-1|TRBJ2-7|NA|once
TGCGCCAGCAGCTCCTCTACTAAGCCCGAGCAGTACTTC
CASSSSTKPEQYF
>TRBV27|TRBJ1-1|NA|NA
TGTGCCAGCAGTGAATACAAGGTTGGTGGCACTGAAGCTTTCTTT
CASSEYKVGGTEAFF
>TRBV5-6|TRBJ1-2|NA|NA
TGTGCCAGCAGCTTGGGGGTTAACTATGGCTACACCTTC
CASSLGVNYGYTF
>TRBV19|TRBJ1-5|NA|NA
TGTGCCAGTAGTATAAGGGCCGGGTATCAGCCCCAGCATTTT
CASSIRAGYQPQHF
>TRBV11-3|TRBJ2-1|NA|NA
TGTGCCAGCAGCTTGCCCCTGACCCCCAATGAGCAGTTCTTC
CASSLPLTPNEQFF
>TRBV7-2|TRBJ2-1|NA|once
TGTGCCAGCAGCTTATTATCTAACCACAATGAGCAGTTCTTC
CASSLLSNHNEQFF
>TRBV7-3|TRBJ1-2|NA|NA
TGTGCCAGCAGCTTCCCAGGGGTTAGTGGCTACACCTTC
CASSFPGVSGYTF
>TRBV3-1/TRBV3-2|TRBJ1-1|NA|once
TGTGCCAGCAGCCAATTAGGTGTCATGAACACTGAAGCTTTCTTT
CASSQLGVMNTEAFF
>TRBV19|TRBJ1-6|TRBD1|NA
TGTGCCAGTAGTATGACAGGGCGTCGAATAAGTTCACCCCTCCACTTT
CASSMTGRRISSPLHF
>TRBV5-4|TRBJ2-7|NA|NA
TGTGCCAGCAGCTTGCTCCCCACCGGTCCCTACGAGCAGTACTTC
CASSLLPTGPYEQYF
>TRBV28|TRBJ2-7|TRBD2|NA
TGTGCCAGCAGCCCGCTCGGGGGGGTGTACGAGCAGTACTTC
CASSPLGGVYEQYF
>TRBV6-2/TRBV6-3|TRBJ1-4|TRBD1|NA
TGTGCCAGCAGTTACGGGGACAGGGATGATGAAAAACTGTTTTTT
CASSYGDRDDEKLFF
>TRBV28|TRBJ1-1|TRBD1|NA
TGTGCCAGCAGTTTGGCAGGGGGTAACACTGAAGCTTTCTTT
CASSLAGGNTEAFF
>TRBV7-2|TRBJ2-7|NA|NA
TGTGCCAGCAGCTTAGGGGGAACCTACGAGCAGTACTTC
CASSLGGTYEQYF
>TRBV5-6|TRBJ2-1|NA|once
TGTGCCAGCGGTTCAGGGGTGGGATTGAATGAGCAGTTCTTC
CASGSGVGLNEQFF
>TRBV30|TRBJ1-1|NA|once
TGTGCCTGGAGTGTATCATATTACACTGAAGCTTTCTTT
CAWSVSYYTEAFF
>TRBV3-1/TRBV3-2|TRBJ2-1|NA|NA
TGTGCCAGCAGCCAAGGGGGGGGCGCCTACAATGAGCAGTTCTTC
CASSQGGGAYNEQFF
>TRBV30|TRBJ1-5|TRBD1|NA
TGTGCCTGCAACAGGGGGAATCAGCCCCAGCATTTT
CACNRGNQPQHF